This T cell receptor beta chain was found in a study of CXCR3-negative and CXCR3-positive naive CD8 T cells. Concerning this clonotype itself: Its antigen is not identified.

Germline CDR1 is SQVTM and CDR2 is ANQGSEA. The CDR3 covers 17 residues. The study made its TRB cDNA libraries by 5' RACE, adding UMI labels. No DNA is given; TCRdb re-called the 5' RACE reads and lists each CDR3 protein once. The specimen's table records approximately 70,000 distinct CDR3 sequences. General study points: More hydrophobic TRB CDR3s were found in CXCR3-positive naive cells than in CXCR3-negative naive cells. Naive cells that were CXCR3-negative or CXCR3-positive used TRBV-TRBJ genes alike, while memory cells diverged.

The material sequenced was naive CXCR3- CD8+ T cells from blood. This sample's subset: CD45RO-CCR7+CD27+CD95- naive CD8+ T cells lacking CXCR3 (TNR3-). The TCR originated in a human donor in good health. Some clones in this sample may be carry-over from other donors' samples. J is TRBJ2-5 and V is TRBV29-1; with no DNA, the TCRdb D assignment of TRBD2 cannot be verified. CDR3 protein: CSVAGTSGREVGETQYF. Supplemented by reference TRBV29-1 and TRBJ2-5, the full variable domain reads SAVISQKPSRDICQRGTSLTIQCQVDSQVTMMFWYRQQPGQSLTLIATANQGSEATYESGFVIDKFPISRPNLTFSTLTVSNMSPEDSSIYLCSVAGTSGREVGETQYFGPGTRLLVL.